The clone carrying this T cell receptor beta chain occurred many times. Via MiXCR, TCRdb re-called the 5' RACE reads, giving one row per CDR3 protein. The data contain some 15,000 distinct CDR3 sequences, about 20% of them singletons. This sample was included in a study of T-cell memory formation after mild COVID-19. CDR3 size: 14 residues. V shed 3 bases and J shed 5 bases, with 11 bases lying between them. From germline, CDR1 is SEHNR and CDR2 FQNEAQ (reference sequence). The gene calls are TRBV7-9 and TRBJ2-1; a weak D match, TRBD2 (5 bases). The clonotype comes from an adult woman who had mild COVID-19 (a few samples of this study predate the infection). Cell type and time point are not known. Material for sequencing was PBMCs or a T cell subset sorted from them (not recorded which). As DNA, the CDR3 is TGTGCCAGCAGCTTGGGAGCGTCCGACAATGAGCAGTTCTTC. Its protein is CASSLGASDNEQFF.